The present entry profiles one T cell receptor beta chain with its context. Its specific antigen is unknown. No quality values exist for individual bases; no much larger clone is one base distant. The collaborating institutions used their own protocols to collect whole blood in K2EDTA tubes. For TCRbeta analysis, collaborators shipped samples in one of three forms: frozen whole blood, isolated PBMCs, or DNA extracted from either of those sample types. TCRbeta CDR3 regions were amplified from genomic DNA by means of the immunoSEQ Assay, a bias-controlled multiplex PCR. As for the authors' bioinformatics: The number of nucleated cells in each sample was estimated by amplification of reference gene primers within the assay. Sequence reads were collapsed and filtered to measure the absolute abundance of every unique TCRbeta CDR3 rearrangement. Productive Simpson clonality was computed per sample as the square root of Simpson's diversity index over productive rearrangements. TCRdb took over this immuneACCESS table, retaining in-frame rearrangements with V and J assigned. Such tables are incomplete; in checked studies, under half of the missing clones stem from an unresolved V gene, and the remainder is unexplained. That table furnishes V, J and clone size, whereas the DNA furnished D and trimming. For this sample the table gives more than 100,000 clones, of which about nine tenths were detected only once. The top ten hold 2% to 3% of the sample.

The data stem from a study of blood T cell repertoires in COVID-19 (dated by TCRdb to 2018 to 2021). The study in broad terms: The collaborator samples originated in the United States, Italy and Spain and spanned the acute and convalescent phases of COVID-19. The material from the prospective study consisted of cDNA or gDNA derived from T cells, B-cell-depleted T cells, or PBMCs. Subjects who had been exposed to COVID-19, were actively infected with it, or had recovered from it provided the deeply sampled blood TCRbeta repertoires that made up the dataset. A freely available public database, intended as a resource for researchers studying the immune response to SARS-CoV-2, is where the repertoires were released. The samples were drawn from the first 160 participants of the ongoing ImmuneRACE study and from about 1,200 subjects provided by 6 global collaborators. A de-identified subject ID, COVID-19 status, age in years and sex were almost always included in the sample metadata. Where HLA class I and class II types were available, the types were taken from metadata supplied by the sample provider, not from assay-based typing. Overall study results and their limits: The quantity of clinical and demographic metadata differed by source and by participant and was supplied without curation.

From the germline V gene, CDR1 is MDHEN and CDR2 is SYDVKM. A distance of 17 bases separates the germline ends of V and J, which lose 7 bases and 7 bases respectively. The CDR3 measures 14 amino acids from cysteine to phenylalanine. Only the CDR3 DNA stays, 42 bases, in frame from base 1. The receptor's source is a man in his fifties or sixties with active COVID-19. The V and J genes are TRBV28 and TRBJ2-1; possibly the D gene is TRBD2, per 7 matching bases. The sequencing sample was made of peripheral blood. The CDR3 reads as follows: CASILGGGWNEQFF. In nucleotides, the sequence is TGTGCCAGCATCCTAGGGGGAGGGTGGAATGAGCAGTTCTTC.